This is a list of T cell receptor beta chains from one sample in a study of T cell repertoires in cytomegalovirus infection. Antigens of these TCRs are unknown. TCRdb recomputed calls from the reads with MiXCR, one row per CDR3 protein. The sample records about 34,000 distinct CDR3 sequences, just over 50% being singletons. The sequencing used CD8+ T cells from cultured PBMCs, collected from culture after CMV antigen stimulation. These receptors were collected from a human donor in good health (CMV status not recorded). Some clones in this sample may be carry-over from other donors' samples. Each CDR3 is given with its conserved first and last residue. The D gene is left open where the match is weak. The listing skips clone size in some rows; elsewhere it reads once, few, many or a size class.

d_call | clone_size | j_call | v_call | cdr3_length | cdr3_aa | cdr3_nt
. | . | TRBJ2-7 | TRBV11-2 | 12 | CASSPGRSEQYF | TGTGCCAGCAGCCCCGGACGCTCCGAGCAGTACTTC
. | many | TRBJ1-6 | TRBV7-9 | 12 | CATGAGDSPLHF | TGTGCCACCGGGGCAGGAGATTCACCCCTCCACTTT
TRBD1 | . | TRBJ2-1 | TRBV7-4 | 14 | CASSLVQGDNEQFF | TGTGCCAGCAGCTTAGTGCAGGGGGATAATGAGCAGTTCTTC
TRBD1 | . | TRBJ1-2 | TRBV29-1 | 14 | CSANPGTALYGYTF | TGCAGCGCTAACCCCGGGACAGCACTCTATGGCTACACCTTC
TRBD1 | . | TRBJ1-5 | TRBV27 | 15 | CASSFGTASNQPQHF | TGTGCCAGCAGTTTCGGGACAGCTAGCAATCAGCCCCAGCATTTT
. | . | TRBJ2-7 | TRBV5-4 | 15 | CASSFEGGVTYEQYF | TGTGCCAGCAGCTTCGAAGGGGGGGTAACCTACGAGCAGTACTTC
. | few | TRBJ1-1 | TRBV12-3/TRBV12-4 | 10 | CASRNTEAFF | TGTGCCAGCAGAAACACTGAAGCTTTCTTT
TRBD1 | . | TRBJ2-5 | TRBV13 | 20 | CASSSQQGQGAWRIPETQYF | TGTGCCAGCAGCTCCCAGCAGGGACAGGGGGCGTGGAGGATCCCAGAGACCCAGTACTTC
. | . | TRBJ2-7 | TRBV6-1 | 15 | CASSSRGQGIYEQYF | TGTGCCAGCAGTTCCCGAGGGCAGGGGATTTACGAGCAGTACTTC
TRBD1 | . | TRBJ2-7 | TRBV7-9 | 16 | CASSRERDRGHVEQYF | TGTGCCAGCAGCCGAGAAAGAGACAGGGGGCATGTCGAGCAGTACTTC
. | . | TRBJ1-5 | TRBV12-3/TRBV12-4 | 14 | CASSLAASNQPQHF | TGTGCCAGCAGCCTCGCGGCTAGCAATCAGCCCCAGCATTTT
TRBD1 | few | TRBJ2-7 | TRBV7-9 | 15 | CASSFVDRGRHEQYF | TGTGCCAGCAGCTTCGTGGACAGGGGGCGTCACGAGCAGTACTTC
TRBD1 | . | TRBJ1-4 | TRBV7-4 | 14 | CASSRTGSNEKLFF | TGTGCCAGCAGCCGGACAGGGTCTAATGAAAAACTGTTTTTT
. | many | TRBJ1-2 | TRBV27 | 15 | CASSSNQGHNYGYTF | TGTGCCAGCAGTTCTAATCAGGGGCATAACTATGGCTACACCTTC
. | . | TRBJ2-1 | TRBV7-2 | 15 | CASSFRLNSYNEQFF | TGTGCCAGCAGCTTCAGGCTTAACTCCTACAATGAGCAGTTCTTC
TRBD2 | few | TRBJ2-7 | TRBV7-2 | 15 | CASSPGTSGSYEQYF | TGTGCCAGCAGCCCGGGGACTAGCGGGAGCTACGAGCAGTACTTC
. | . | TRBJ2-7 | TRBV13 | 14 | CASSFGGSRYEQYF | TGTGCCAGCAGCTTCGGGGGATCAAGGTACGAGCAGTACTTC
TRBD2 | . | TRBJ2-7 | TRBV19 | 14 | CASSFTGTSYEQYF | TGTGCCAGTAGTTTCACCGGGACTAGCTACGAGCAGTACTTC
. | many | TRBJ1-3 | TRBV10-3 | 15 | CAIRRTGTSGNTIYF | TGTGCCATCAGACGAACAGGGACCTCTGGAAACACCATATATTTT
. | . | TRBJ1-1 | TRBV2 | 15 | CASSARGLMDTEAFF | TGTGCCAGCAGCGCCAGGGGTTTAATGGACACTGAAGCTTTCTTT
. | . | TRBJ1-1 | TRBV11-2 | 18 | CASSFWGGDLTRGTEAFF | TGTGCCAGCAGCTTTTGGGGGGGGGATTTAACTCGTGGCACTGAAGCTTTCTTT
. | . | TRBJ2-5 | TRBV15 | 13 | CATGLDRPKTQYF | TGTGCCACCGGTCTGGACAGACCAAAGACCCAGTACTTC
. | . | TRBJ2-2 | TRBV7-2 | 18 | CASSLSRGAGFNTGELFF | TGTGCCAGCAGCTTATCTCGGGGGGCCGGCTTCAACACCGGGGAGCTGTTTTTT
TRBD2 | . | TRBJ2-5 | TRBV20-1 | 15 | CSARDLTSGEETQYF | TGCAGTGCTAGAGACCTCACTAGCGGAGAGGAGACCCAGTACTTC
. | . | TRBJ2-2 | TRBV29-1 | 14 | CSVEAGKGPGELFF | TGCAGCGTTGAGGCGGGAAAGGGGCCCGGGGAGCTGTTTTTT
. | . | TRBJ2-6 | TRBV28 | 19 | CASSLWAGLGTSGANVLTF | TGTGCCAGCAGTTTATGGGCAGGGTTGGGAACCTCTGGGGCCAACGTCCTGACTTTC
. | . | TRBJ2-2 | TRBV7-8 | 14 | CASSSESYTGELFF | TGTGCCAGCAGCTCCGAGAGCTACACCGGGGAGCTGTTTTTT
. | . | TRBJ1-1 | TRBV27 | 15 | CASSQIGGRDAEAFF | TGTGCCAGCAGTCAAATCGGGGGGCGCGATGCTGAAGCTTTCTTT
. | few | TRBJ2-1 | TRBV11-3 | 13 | CASSSNVLNEQFF | TGTGCCAGCAGCTCGAACGTTTTGAATGAGCAGTTCTTC
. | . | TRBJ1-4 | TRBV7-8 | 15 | CASSSRPILNEKLFF | TGTGCCAGCAGCTCACGACCTATACTAAATGAAAAACTGTTTTTT
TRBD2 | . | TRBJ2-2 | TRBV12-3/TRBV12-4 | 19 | CASSFSPGLAQQNTGELFF | TGTGCCAGCAGTTTTTCACCGGGACTAGCCCAACAGAACACCGGGGAGCTGTTTTTT
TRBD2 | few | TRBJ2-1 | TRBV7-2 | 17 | CASSPPGLAGGHGEQFF | TGTGCCAGCAGCCCCCCTGGACTAGCGGGAGGGCATGGGGAGCAGTTCTTC
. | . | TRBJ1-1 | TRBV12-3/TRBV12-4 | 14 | CASRVQGSNTEAFF | TGTGCCAGCAGGGTACAGGGTTCGAACACTGAAGCTTTCTTT
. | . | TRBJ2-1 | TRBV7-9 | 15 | CASSSPEGSYNEQFF | TGTGCCAGCAGCTCCCCCGAGGGATCCTACAATGAGCAGTTCTTC
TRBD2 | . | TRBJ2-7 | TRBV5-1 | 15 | CASSVLAGAWKEQYF | TGCGCCAGCAGCGTATTAGCGGGAGCTTGGAAGGAGCAGTACTTC
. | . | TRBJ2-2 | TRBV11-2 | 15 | CASSAAVGETGELFF | TGTGCCAGCAGCGCCGCGGTCGGGGAGACCGGGGAGCTGTTTTTT
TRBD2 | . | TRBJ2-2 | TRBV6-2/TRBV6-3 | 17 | CASSRTVLAGPIGELFF | TGTGCCAGCAGCCGTACGGTGCTAGCGGGGCCGATCGGGGAGCTGTTTTTT
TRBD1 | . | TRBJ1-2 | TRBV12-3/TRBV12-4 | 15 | CASRAPSQGAAGYTF | TGTGCCAGCAGGGCCCCCTCACAGGGGGCGGCTGGCTACACCTTC
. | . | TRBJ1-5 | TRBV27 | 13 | CASSLMSNQPQHF | TGTGCCAGCAGTTTAATGAGCAATCAGCCCCAGCATTTT
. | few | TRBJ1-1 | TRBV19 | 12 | CASRTGVTEAFF | TGTGCCAGTAGGACGGGGGTCACTGAAGCTTTCTTT
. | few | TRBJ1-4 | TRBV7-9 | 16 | CASSFYRGATNEKLFF | TGTGCCAGCAGCTTTTATCGCGGGGCAACTAATGAAAAACTGTTTTTT
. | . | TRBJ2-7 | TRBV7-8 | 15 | CASSLMEGQPYEQYF | TGTGCCAGCAGCCTCATGGAGGGCCAACCCTACGAGCAGTACTTC
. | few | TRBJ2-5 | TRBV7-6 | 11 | CASSFQETQYF | TGTGCCAGCAGCTTCCAAGAGACCCAGTACTTC
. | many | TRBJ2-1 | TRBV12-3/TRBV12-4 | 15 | CASSAGLAFYNEQFF | TGTGCCAGCAGTGCGGGACTGGCCTTTTACAATGAGCAGTTCTTC
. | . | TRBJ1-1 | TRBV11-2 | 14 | CASSLWGQNTEAFF | TGTGCCAGCAGCTTATGGGGGCAGAACACTGAAGCTTTCTTT
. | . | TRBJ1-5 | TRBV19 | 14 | CASSESLGYQPQHF | TGTGCCAGTAGCGAGAGTCTGGGGTATCAGCCCCAGCATTTT
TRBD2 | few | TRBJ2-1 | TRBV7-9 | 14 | CASSLGSGIHEQFF | TGTGCCAGCAGCTTGGGTAGCGGGATTCATGAGCAGTTCTTC
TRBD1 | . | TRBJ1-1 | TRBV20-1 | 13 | CSASTGVNTEAFF | TGCAGTGCTAGCACAGGGGTGAACACTGAAGCTTTCTTT
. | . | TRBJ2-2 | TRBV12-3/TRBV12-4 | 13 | CASGLLASGELFF | TGTGCCAGCGGTCTCCTAGCGAGCGGGGAGCTGTTTTTT
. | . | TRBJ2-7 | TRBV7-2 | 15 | CASSRLWRKTYEQYF | TGTGCCAGCAGCCGGCTGTGGAGGAAAACCTACGAGCAGTACTTC
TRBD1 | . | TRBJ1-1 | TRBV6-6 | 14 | CASRLDRENTEAFF | TGTGCCAGCAGACTAGACAGGGAAAACACTGAAGCTTTCTTT
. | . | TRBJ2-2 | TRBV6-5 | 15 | CASSYSAGNTGELFF | TGTGCCAGCAGTTACTCGGCAGGGAACACCGGGGAGCTGTTTTTT